This T cell receptor (beta chain) was identified during a study of graft-versus-host responses after intestinal transplantation. The study's findings and limits: Detected in recipient marrow were GvH clones, some of which were first observed in ileum or blood.

Measured with immunoSEQ multiplex PCR; TCRdb has only the in-frame clones, and not every one. Of some 48,000 clones listed, 95% are singletons. V trimming: 7 bases; J trimming: 5 bases; junction bases outside the gene matches: 6. The germline V gene encodes CDR1 SQVTM and CDR2 ANQGSEA. The CDR3 contains 14 residues. A note on this clone: The antigen remains undetermined.

This chain connects TRBV29-1 to TRBJ2-5; 14 nucleotides agree with TRBD2. This clonotype originated in a human donor who was the organ donor for an intestinal transplant. Sequencing was performed on unstimulated CD8+ T cells sorted from spleen or lymph node cells, taken before transplant. CDR3 in amino acids: CSGGLAGGGETQYF. The CDR3 DNA sequence: TGCAGCGGAGGACTAGCGGGGGGTGGGGAGACCCAGTACTTC.